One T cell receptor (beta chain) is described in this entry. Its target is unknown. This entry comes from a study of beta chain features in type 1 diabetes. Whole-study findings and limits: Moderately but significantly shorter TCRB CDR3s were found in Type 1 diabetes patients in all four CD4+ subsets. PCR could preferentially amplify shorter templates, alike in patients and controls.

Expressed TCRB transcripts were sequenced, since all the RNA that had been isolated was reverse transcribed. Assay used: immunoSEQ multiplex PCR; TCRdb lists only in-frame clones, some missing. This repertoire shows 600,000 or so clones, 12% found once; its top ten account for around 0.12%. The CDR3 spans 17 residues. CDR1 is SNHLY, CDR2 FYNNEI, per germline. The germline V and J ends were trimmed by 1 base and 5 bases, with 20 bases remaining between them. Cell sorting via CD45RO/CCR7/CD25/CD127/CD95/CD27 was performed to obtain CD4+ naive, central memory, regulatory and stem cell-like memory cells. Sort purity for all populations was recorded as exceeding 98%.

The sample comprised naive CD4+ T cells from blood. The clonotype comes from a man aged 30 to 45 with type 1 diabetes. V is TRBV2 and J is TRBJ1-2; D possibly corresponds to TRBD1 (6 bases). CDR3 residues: CASSEVGHRPGDYGYTF. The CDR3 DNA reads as TGTGCCAGCAGTGAAGTGGGACACCGGCCCGGAGATTATGGCTACACCTTC.